These 15 T cell receptor beta chains originate from one sample sequenced in a study of PD-1 blockade in classical Hodgkin lymphoma. TCRdb's copy holds only in-frame clones and misses some; the assay was immunoSEQ multiplex PCR. The repertoire holds 45,000 to 60,000 clones, with nearly 80% as singletons. Indicated time point: cycle 4 day 1 (C4D1), after 6 weeks of nivolumab. Every patient relapsed after autologous stem cell transplantation, and brentuximab vedotin exposure varied. The sequencing here drew on peripheral blood mononuclear cells (PBMCs), taken before the fourth cycle of nivolumab. Receptor source: a human donor with classical Hodgkin lymphoma.

This rearrangement joins TRBV29-1 to TRBJ1-4, with D maybe TRBD1 (6 bases). V gave up 2 bases and J gave up 8 bases, with 24 bases separating them. The CDR3 has 17 residues. Germline V gives CDR1 SQVTM, CDR2 ANQGSEA. In DNA, the CDR3 is TGCAGCGTTGAATGGGGAATAAACAGGGAGGGCTGGGAAAAACTGTTTTTT. Protein sequence: CSVEWGINREGWEKLFF.

This clone was counted at least ten times. The chain carries TRBV2 and TRBJ2-6, with 10 bases matching TRBD1. J gave up 1 base and V 8 bases, and 11 bases lay outside the gene matches. The CDR3 totals 18 residues. Germline V lookup: CDR1 SNHLY, CDR2 FYNNEI. The CDR3 coding sequence is TGTGCCAGCCACAACGACAGACAGGGGGCTTCTGGGGCCAACGTCCTGACTTTC. It yields the protein CASHNDRQGASGANVLTF.

This rearrangement joins TRBV18 to TRBJ1-4; a weak D match, TRBD1 (6 bases). V was cut by 6 bases and J by 5 bases, with 22 bases left in between. The CDR3 is 17 residues long. Germline V gene sequence: CDR1 KGHSH, CDR2 LQKENI. For the CDR3, the DNA is TGTGCCAGCTCCCTCAACAACCCGGACAGAGTAAATGAAAAACTGTTTTTT. Residues: CASSLNNPDRVNEKLFF.

This clone has only one observation. The gene calls are TRBV27 and TRBJ2-5, with TRBD1 matching over 9 bases. The CDR3 runs to 15 residues. CDR1 MNHEY and CDR2 SMNVEV come from the germline V gene (reference sequence). The junction had 6 bases not matched to a gene; V was cut back by 2 bases and J by 5 bases. The CDR3 here is CASSLLTGGQETQYF. The CDR3 region has the DNA TGTGCCAGCAGTTTACTGACAGGGGGTCAGGAGACCCAGTACTTC.

The chain employs TRBV2 and TRBJ1-1; no reliable D call. Germline V CDR1 and CDR2: SNHLY, FYNNEI. The CDR3 spans 12 residues. Between the trimmed V and J ends, which lost 7 bases and 8 bases, there was a span of 14 bases. The DNA for the CDR3 is TGTGCCAGCAATATGGGCTTGTTGGAAGCTTTCTTT. It translates to CASNMGLLEAFF.

The chain recombines TRBV30 with TRBJ2-1, with 9 bases that match TRBD2. This CDR3 spans 13 amino acids. After removal of 2 bases from V and 8 bases from J, the junction contained 4 bases not matched to a gene. The germline V gene encodes CDR1 GTSNPN and CDR2 SVGIG (reference sequence). The CDR3 DNA reads as TGTGCCTGGAGTACCGGGACTAGCTATGAGCAGTTCTTC. Translating gives CAWSTGTSYEQFF.

This chain joins TRBV2 and TRBJ2-5; D not resolved. Germline CDR1 is SNHLY and CDR2 is FYNNEI. Between the trimmed V and J ends, which lost 1 base and 4 bases, there was a span of 7 bases. The CDR3 totals 13 residues. The chain's CDR3 is CASSEDSPETQYF. In nucleotides, the CDR3 is TGTGCCAGCAGTGAAGACAGTCCAGAGACCCAGTACTTC. Together with reference TRBV2 and TRBJ2-5, the CDR3 gives the full variable domain: EPEVTQTPSHQVTQMGQEVILRCVPISNHLYFYWYRQILGQKVEFLVSFYNNEISEKSEIFDDQFSVERPDGSNFTLKIRSTKLEDSAMYFCASSEDSPETQYFGPGTRLLVL.

The chain has TRBV7-9 and TRBJ2-1; TRBD2 aligns across 9 bases. Germline V gives CDR1 SEHNR, CDR2 FQNEAQ (reference sequence). The CDR3 runs 16 residues. V shed 3 bases, J shed 9 bases, and the junction held 12 bases outside the gene matches. This chain's CDR3 is CASSLGSGSGKSEQFF. The CDR3 nucleotides are TGTGCCAGCAGCTTGGGTAGCGGGAGTGGGAAGAGTGAGCAGTTCTTC.

V is TRBV6-4 and J is TRBJ1-1; TRBD1 aligns across 7 bases. CDR1 is MRHNA and CDR2 is SNTAGT in the germline V gene. Trimming cost V 3 bases and J 5 bases; bases outside gene matches: 3. There are 13 residues in the CDR3. The CDR3 loop is CASSELTGTEAFF. The CDR3 DNA reads TGTGCCAGCAGTGAGCTGACAGGGACTGAAGCTTTCTTT.

This clone was seen more than once but under ten times. The genes are TRBV6-4 and TRBJ1-3; no reliable D call. V was trimmed by 4 bases and J by 0 bases, leaving 7 bases between them. Germline CDR1 reads MRHNA; CDR2 reads SNTAGT. This CDR3 region has 14 residues. CDR3 sequence: CASSATASGNTIYF. In DNA form, the CDR3 reads TGTGCCAGCAGTGCAACGGCCTCTGGAAACACCATATATTTT.

The CDR3 loop reads CAAGDNTQYF. The CDR3 coding sequence is TGTGCCGCAGGGGATAATACGCAGTATTTT. This sequence joins TRBV7-9 and TRBJ2-3, with D possibly matching TRBD1 (6 bases). Germline values: CDR1 SEHNR, CDR2 FQNEAQ (reference sequence). V lost 11 bases and J lost 7, with 10 bases in between. This CDR3 has 10 amino acids.

The chain carries TRBV9 and TRBJ2-1, with a possible D match to TRBD1 (5 bases). The CDR3 runs 12 residues. Per germline, CDR1 SGDLS and CDR2 YYNGEE. Trimming took off 1 base at V and 9 bases at J, with 8 bases between the two ends. The CDR3 DNA follows: TGTGCCAGCAGCGTATTTGACAGTGAGCAGTTCTTC. Encoded protein: CASSVFDSEQFF.

This clone appeared a single time. CDR3 sequence: CASIRLFEGGVLTF. CDR3 coding DNA: TGTGCCAGTATAAGGTTGTTTGAGGGAGGGGTACTCACCTTC. V usage is TRBV19 and J usage is TRBJ1-2, with a possible D match to TRBD1 (5 bases). The CDR3 sequence is 14 residues long. Trimming stripped 7 bases from V and 13 bases from J, with 25 bases between. CDR1 LNHDA and CDR2 SQIVND come from the germline V gene (reference sequence). The full variable domain, with the rest looked up from reference TRBV19 and TRBJ1-2, is DGGITQSPKYLFRKEGQNVTLSCEQNLNHDAMYWYRQDPGQGLRLIYYSQIVNDFQKGDIAEGYSVSREKKESFPLTVTSAQKNPTAFYLCASIRLFEGGVLTFGSGTRLTVV.

V is TRBV19 and J is TRBJ2-3; 7 bases line up with TRBD1. This CDR3 region has 15 residues. The V gene end was trimmed by 3 bases and the J gene end by 4 bases; junction bases not matched to a gene: 7. Germline-derived CDR1 and CDR2 are LNHDA and SQIVND (reference sequence). The CDR3 sequence: CASSMSGGEADTQYF. CDR3 nucleotide sequence: TGTGCCAGTAGTATGTCAGGGGGTGAGGCAGATACGCAGTATTTT. Complete variable domain (other parts from reference TRBV19 and TRBJ2-3): DGGITQSPKYLFRKEGQNVTLSCEQNLNHDAMYWYRQDPGQGLRLIYYSQIVNDFQKGDIAEGYSVSREKKESFPLTVTSAQKNPTAFYLCASSMSGGEADTQYFGPGTRLTVL.

This chain uses TRBV4-1 with TRBJ1-6; D is uncertain. The CDR3 covers 19 residues. From germline, CDR1 is MGHRA and CDR2 YSYEKL. Between the trimmed V and J ends, which lost 0 bases and 6 bases, there was a span of 21 bases. The CDR3, as DNA: TGCGCCAGCAGCCAAGACCTGGCCGGATCTGGAGGCACTAATTCACCCCTCCACTTT. This codes for CASSQDLAGSGGTNSPLHF.